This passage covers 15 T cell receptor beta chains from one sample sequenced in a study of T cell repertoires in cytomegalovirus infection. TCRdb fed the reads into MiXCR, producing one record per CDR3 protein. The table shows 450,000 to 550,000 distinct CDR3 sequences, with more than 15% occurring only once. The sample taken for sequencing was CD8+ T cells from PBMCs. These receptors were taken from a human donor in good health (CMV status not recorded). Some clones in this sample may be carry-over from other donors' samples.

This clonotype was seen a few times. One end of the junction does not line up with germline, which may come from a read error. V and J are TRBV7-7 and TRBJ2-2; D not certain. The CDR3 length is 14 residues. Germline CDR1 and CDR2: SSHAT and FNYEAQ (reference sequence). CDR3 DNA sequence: TGTGCTAGCAGCGATGACCTTTACACCGGGGAGCTGTTTTTT. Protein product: CASSDDLYTGELFF. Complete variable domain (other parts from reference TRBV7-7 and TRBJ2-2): GAGVSQSPRYKVTKRGQDVTLRCDPISSHATLYWYQQALGQGPEFLTYFNYEAQPDKSGLPSDRFSAERPEGSISTLTIQRTEQRDSAMYRCASSDDLYTGELFFGEGSRLTVL.

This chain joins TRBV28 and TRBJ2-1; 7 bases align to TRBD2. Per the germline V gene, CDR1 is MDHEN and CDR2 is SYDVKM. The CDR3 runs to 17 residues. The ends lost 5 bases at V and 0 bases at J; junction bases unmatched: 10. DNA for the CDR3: TGTGCCAGCAGTCCCGAACTAGCGTCGAGCTCCTACAATGAGCAGTTCTTC. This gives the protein CASSPELASSSYNEQFF.

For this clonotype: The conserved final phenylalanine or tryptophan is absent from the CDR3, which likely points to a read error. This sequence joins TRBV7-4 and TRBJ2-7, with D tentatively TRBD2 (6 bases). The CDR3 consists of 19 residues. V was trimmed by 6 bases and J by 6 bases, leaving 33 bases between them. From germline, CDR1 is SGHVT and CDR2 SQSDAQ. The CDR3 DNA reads TGTGCCAGCAGATTACAAGGCAGGGACTCCTTGGGAGGTTCGCGCGAGCAGTACTTA. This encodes CASRLQGRDSLGGSREQYL.

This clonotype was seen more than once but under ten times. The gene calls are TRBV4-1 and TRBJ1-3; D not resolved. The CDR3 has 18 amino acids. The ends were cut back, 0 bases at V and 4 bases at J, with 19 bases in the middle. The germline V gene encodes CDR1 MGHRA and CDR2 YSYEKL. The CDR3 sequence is CASSQDTGREALGNTIYF. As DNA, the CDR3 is TGCGCCAGCAGCCAAGATACGGGTCGGGAGGCTTTGGGAAACACCATATATTTT.

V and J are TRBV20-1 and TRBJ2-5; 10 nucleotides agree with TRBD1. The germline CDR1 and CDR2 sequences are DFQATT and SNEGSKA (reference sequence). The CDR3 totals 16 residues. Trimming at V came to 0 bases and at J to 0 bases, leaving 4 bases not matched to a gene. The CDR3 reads CSAREPDRGYQETQYF. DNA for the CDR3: TGCAGTGCTAGAGAACCGGACAGGGGGTACCAAGAGACCCAGTACTTC.

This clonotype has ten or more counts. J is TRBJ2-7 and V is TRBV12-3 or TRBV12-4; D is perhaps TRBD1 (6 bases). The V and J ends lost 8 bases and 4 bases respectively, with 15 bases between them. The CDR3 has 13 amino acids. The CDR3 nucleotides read TGTGCCAGCCGACAGGCAACATGGTACGAGCAGTACTTC. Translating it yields CASRQATWYEQYF.

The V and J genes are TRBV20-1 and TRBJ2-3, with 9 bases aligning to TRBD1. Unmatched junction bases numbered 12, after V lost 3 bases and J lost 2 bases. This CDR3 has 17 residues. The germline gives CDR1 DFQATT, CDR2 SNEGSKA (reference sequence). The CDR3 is CSASILVGQGNTDTQYF. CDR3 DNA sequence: TGCAGTGCTAGCATACTCGTTGGACAGGGGAACACAGATACGCAGTATTTT.

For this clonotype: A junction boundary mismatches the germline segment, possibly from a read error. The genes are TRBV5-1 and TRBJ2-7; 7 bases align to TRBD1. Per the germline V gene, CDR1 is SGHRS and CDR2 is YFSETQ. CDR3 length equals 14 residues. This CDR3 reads CANSARDSTYEQYF. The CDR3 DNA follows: TGCGCCAACAGCGCCCGGGACAGCACCTACGAGCAGTACTTC.

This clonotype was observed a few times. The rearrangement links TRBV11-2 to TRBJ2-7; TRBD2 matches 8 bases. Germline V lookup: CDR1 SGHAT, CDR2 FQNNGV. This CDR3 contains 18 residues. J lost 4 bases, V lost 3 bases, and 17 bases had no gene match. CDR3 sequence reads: CASSFGGAGASMGYEQYF. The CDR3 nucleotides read TGTGCCAGCAGCTTTGGGGGAGCGGGAGCTTCAATGGGGTACGAGCAGTACTTC. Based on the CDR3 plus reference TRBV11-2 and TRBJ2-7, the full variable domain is EAGVAQSPRYKIIEKRQSVAFWCNPISGHATLYWYQQILGQGPKLLIQFQNNGVVDDSQLPKDRFSAERLKGVDSTLKIQPAKLEDSAVYLCASSFGGAGASMGYEQYFGPGTRLTVT.

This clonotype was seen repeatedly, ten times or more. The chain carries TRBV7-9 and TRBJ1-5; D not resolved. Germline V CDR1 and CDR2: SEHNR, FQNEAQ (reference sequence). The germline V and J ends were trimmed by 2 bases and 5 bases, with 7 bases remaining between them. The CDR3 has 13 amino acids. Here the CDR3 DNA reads TGTGCCAGCAGCTTACGGGTCGATCAGCCCCAGCATTTT. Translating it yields CASSLRVDQPQHF.

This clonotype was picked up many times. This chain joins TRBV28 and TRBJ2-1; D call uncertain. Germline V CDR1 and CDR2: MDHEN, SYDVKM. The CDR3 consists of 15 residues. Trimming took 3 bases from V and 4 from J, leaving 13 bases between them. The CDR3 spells CASSFRVQRYNEQFF. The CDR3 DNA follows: TGTGCCAGCAGTTTCAGAGTACAGCGTTACAATGAGCAGTTCTTC.

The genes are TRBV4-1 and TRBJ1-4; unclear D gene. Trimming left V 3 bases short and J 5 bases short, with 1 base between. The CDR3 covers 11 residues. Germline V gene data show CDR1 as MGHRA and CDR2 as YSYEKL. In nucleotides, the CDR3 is TGCGCCAGCAGCCAGAATGAAAAACTGTTTTTT. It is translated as CASSQNEKLFF.

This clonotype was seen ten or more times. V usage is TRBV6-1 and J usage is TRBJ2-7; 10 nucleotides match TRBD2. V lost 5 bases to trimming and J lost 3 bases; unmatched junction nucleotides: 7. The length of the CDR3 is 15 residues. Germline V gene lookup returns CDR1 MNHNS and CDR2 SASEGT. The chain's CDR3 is CASSFASGGGYEQYF. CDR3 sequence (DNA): TGTGCCAGCAGTTTCGCTAGCGGGGGTGGCTACGAGCAGTACTTC.

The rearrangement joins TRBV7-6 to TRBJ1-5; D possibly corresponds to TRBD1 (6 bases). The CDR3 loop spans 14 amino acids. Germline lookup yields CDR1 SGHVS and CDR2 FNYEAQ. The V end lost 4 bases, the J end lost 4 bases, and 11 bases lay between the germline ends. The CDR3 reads CASSSGTPNQPQHF. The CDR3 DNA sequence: TGTGCCAGCAGCTCAGGGACACCGAATCAGCCCCAGCATTTT.

The CDR3 reads CASSEAWGAQETQYF. CDR3 DNA: TGTGCCAGCAGTGAAGCATGGGGCGCCCAAGAGACCCAGTACTTC. The chain employs TRBV2 and TRBJ2-5; a weak D match, TRBD1 (5 bases). V was trimmed by 0 bases and J by 1 base, leaving 9 bases between them. Germline assignment: CDR1 SNHLY and CDR2 FYNNEI. This CDR3 comprises 15 residues.